This TCR beta chain was sequenced during a study of human T cells and chemical hapten exposure. Study information: Enrolled patients were predominantly female and had alopecia areata, totalis or universalis.

General observations from the study: The study found that DPC sensitization did not change TCRs above 1 in 1000 frequency.

The time point is: pre-sensitization, week 0. Treatment described: therapeutic diphenylcyclopropenone sensitization with weekly scalp DPC. TCRdb re-called the RACE reads through MiXCR, storing one row per CDR3 protein. The sample shows about 270,000 distinct CDR3 sequences, about 7.7% of them seen only once. Germline V gives CDR1 DFQATT, CDR2 SNEGSKA (reference sequence). The CDR3 spans 15 residues. V lost 6 bases and J 0 bases, leaving 17 bases between the germline ends. This clonotype came up many times. Its antigen is unidentified. The sequence derives from a man between 18 and 29 years old with alopecia areata. Some clones in this sample may be carry-over from other donors' samples. The chain couples TRBV20-1 to TRBJ2-5; D perhaps matches TRBD2 (7 bases). The source material was whole blood, sampled in connection with sensitization to the hapten diphenylcyclopropenone (DPC). The CDR3, as DNA: TGCAGTGCCCAGACGGGGGGCTCGTACCAAGAGACCCAGTACTTC. Translating it yields CSAQTGGSYQETQYF.